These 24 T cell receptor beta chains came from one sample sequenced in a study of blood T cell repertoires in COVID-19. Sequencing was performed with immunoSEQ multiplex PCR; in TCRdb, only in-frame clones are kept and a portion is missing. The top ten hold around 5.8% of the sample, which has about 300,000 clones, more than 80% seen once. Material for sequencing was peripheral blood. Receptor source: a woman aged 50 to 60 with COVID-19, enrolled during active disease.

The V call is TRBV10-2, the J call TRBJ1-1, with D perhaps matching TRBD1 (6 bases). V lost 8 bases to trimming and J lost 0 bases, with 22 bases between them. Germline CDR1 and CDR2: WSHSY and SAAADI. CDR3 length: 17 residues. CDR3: CASLKSRGKIMNTEAFF. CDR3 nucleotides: TGCGCCAGCTTGAAATCGAGGGGGAAAATCATGAACACTGAAGCTTTCTTT.

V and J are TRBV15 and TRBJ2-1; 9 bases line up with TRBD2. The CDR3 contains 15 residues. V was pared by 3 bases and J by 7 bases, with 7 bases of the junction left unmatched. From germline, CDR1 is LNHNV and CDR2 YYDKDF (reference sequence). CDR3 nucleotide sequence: TGTGCCACCAGCAGGGGACTAGCCCCGAATAATGAGCAGTTCTTC. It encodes CATSRGLAPNNEQFF. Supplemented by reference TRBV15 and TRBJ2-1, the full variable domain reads DAMVIQNPRYQVTQFGKPVTLSCSQTLNHNVMYWYQQKSSQAPKLLFHYYDKDFNNEADTPDNFQSRRPNTSFCFLDIRSPGLGDTAMYLCATSRGLAPNNEQFFGPGTRLTVL.

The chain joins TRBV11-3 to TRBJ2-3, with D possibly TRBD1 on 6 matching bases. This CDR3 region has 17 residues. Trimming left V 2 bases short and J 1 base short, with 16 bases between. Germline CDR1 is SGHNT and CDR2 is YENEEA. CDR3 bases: TGTGCCAGCAGCTTAAGGGGGACACTACTTGGCACAGATACGCAGTATTTT. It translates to CASSLRGTLLGTDTQYF.

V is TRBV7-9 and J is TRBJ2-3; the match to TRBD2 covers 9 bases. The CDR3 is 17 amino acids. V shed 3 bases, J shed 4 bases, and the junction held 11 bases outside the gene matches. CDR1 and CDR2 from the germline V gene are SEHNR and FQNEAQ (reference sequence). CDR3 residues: CASSFTFSGRGPDTQYF. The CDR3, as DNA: TGTGCCAGCAGCTTTACCTTTAGCGGGAGAGGTCCAGATACGCAGTATTTT.

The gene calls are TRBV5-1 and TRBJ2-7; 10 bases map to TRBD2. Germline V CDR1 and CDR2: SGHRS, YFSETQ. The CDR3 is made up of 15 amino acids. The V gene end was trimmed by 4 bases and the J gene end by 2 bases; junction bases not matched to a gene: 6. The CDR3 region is CASSPRTSGPYEQYF. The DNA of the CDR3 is TGCGCCAGCAGCCCTCGGACTAGCGGTCCCTACGAGCAGTACTTC.

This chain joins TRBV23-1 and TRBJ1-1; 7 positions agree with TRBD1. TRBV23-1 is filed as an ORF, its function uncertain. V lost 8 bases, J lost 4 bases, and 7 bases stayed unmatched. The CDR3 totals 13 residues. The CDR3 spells CASGMYRGTEAFF. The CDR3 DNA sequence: TGCGCCAGCGGTATGTACAGGGGCACTGAAGCTTTCTTT.

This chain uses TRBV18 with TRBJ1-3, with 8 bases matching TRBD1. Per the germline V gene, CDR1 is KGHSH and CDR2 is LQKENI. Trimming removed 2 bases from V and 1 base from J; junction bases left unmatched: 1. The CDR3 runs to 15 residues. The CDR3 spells CASSPRQGSGNTIYF. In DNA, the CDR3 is TGTGCCAGCTCACCAAGACAGGGGTCTGGAAACACCATATATTTT.

CDR3 amino acids: CASRPKFGGGGTYNEQFF. CDR3 DNA: TGTGCCAGTAGGCCCAAGTTCGGCGGGGGAGGGACTTACAATGAGCAGTTCTTC. J is TRBJ2-1 and V is TRBV19, with 7 bases matching TRBD2. Trimming cost V 6 bases and J 4 bases; bases outside gene matches: 18. Germline CDR1 reads LNHDA; CDR2 reads SQIVND (reference sequence). This CDR3 has 18 residues.

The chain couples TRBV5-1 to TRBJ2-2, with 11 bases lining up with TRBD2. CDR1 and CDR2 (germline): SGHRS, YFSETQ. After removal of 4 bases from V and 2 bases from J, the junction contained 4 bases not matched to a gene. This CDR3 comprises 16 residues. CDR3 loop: CASSLRLAGNTGELFF. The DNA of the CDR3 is TGCGCCAGCAGCCTTAGACTAGCGGGAAACACCGGGGAGCTGTTTTTT.

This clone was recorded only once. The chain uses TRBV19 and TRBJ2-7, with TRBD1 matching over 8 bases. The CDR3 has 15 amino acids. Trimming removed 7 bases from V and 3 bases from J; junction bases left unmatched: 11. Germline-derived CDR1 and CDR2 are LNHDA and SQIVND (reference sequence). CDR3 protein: CASKKTHRGDYEQYF. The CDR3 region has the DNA TGTGCCAGTAAAAAAACCCACAGGGGGGACTACGAGCAGTACTTC.

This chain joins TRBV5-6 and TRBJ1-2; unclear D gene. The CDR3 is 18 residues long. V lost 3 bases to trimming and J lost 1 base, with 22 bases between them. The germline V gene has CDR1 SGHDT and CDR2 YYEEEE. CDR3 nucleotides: TGTGCCAGCAGCTGGAAGCTCCCCGCTGCGACTTTTAACTATGGCTACACCTTC. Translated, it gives CASSWKLPAATFNYGYTF.

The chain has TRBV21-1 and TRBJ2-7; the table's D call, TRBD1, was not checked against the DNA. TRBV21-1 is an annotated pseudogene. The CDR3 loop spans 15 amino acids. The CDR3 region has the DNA TGTGCCAGCAGCCTCCGGGACAGGCGTACCTACGAGCAGTACTTC. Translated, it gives CASSLRDRRTYEQYF.

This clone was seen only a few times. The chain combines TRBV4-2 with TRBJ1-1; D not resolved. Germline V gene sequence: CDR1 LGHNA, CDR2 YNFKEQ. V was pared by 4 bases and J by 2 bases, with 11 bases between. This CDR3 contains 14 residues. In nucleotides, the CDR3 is TGTGCCAGCAGCCTCCAAAGCACTAACACTGAAGCTTTCTTT. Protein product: CASSLQSTNTEAFF.

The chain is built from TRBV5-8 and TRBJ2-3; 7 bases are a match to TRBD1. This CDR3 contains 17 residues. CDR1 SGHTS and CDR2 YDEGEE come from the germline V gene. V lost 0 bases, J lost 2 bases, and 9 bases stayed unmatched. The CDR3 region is CASSLAYTGTATDTQYF. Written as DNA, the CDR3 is TGTGCCAGCAGCTTGGCTTACACCGGGACAGCCACAGATACGCAGTATTTT.

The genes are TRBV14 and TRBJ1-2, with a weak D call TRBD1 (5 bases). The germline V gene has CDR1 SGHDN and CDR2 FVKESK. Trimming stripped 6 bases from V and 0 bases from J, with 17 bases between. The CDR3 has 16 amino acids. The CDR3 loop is CASSPRAARANYGYTF. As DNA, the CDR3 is TGTGCCAGCAGTCCTCGTGCCGCCAGGGCTAACTATGGCTACACCTTC. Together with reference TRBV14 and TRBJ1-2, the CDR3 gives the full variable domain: EAGVTQFPSHSVIEKGQTVTLRCDPISGHDNLYWYRRVMGKEIKFLLHFVKESKQDESGMPNNRFLAERTGGTYSTLKVQPAELEDSGVYFCASSPRAARANYGYTFGSGTRLTVV.

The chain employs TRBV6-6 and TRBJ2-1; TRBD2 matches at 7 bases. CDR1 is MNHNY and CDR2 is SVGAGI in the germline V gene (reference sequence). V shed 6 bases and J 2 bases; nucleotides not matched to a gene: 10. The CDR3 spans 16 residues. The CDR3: CASSDHAGTTYNEQFF. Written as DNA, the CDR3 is TGTGCCAGCAGCGACCACGCCGGGACTACCTACAATGAGCAGTTCTTC.

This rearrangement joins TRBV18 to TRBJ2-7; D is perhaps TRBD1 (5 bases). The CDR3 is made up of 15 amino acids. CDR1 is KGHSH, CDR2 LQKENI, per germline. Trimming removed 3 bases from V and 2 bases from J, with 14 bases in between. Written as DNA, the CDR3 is TGTGCCAGCTCACCCGTCAAGGGGCAAACCTACGAGCAGTACTTC. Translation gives CASSPVKGQTYEQYF.

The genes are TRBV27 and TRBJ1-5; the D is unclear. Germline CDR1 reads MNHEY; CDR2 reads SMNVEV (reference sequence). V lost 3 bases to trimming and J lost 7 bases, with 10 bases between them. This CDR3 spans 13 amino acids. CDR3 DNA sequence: TGTGCCAGCAGTTTCGGGATTGGGCAGCCCCAGCATTTT. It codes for CASSFGIGQPQHF.

The CDR3 DNA is TGTGCCAGCAGCCCCAAAGTGCGCGTCAAAAACATTCAGTACTTC. Its translation: CASSPKVRVKNIQYF. V gene TRBV7-9 combines with J gene TRBJ2-4; D is ambiguous. This CDR3 has 15 amino acids. Germline-derived CDR1 and CDR2 are SEHNR and FQNEAQ (reference sequence). V was trimmed by 5 bases and J by 3 bases, leaving 14 bases between them.

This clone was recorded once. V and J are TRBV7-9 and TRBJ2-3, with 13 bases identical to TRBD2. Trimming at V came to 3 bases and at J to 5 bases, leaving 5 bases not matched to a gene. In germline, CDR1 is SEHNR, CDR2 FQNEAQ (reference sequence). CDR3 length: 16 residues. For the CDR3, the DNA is TGTGCCAGCAGCTTCCGGACTAGCGGGAGAGGAGATACGCAGTATTTT. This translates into CASSFRTSGRGDTQYF.

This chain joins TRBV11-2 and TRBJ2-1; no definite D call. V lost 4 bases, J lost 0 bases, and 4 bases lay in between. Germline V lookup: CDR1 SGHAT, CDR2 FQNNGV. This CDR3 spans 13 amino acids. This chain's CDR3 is CASSSSSYNEQFF. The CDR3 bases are TGTGCCAGCAGCTCCAGCTCCTACAATGAGCAGTTCTTC. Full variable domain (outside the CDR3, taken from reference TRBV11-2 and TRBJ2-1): EAGVAQSPRYKIIEKRQSVAFWCNPISGHATLYWYQQILGQGPKLLIQFQNNGVVDDSQLPKDRFSAERLKGVDSTLKIQPAKLEDSAVYLCASSSSSYNEQFFGPGTRLTVL.

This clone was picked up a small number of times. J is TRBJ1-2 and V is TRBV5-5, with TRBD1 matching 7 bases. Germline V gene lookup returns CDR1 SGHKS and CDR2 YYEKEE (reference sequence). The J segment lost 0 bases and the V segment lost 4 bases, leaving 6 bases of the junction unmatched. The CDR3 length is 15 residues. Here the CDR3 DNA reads TGTGCCAGCAGCCCGGCAGGGGGTTCTAACTATGGCTACACCTTC. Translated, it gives CASSPAGGSNYGYTF.

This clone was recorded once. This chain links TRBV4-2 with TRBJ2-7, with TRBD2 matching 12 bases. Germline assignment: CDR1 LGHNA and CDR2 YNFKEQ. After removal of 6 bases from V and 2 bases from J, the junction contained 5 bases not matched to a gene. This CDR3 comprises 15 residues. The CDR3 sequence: CASRPGLAGPYEQYF. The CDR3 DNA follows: TGTGCCAGCAGGCCAGGACTAGCGGGGCCCTACGAGCAGTACTTC.

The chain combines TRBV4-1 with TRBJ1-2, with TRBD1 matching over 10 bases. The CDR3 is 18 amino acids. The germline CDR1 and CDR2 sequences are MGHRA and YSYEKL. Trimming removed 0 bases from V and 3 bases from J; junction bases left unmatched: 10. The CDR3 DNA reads TGCGCCAGCAGCCAAGATTTCGACAGGGGGCGCCAAGACTATGGCTACACCTTC. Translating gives CASSQDFDRGRQDYGYTF.